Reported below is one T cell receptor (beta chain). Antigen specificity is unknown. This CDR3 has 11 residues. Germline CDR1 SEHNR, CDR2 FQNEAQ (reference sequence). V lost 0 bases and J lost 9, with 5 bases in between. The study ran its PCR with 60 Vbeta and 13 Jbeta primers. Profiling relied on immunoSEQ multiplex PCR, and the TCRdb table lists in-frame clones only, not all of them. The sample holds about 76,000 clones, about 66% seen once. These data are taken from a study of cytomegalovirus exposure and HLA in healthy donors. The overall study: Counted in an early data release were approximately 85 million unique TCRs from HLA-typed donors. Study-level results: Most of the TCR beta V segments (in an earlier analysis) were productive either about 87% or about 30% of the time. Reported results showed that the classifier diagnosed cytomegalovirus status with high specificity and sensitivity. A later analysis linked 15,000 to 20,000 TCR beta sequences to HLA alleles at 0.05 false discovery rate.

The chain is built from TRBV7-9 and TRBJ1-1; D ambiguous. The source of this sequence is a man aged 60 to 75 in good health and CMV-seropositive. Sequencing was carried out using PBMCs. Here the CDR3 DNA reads TGTGCCAGCAGCTTAGCCCCCAAAGCTTTCTTT. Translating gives CASSLAPKAFF. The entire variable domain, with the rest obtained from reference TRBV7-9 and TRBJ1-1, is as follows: DTGVSQNPRHKITKRGQNVTFRCDPISEHNRLYWYRQTLGQGPEFLTYFQNEAQLEKSRLLSDRFSAERPKGSFSTLEIQRTEQGDSAMYLCASSLAPKAFFGQGTRLTVV.